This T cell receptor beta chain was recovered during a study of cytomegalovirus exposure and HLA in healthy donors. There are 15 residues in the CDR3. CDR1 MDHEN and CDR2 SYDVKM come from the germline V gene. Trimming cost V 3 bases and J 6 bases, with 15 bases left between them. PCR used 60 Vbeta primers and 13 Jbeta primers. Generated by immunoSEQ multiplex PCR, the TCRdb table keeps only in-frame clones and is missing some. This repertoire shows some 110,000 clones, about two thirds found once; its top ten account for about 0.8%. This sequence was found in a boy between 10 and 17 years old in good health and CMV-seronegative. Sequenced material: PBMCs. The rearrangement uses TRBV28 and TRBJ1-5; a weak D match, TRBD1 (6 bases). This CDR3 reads CASSLPTGFVQPQHF. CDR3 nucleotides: TGTGCCAGCAGTTTGCCCACAGGGTTCGTTCAGCCCCAGCATTTT.